This T cell receptor beta chain came from a study of control samples from healthy donors and cancer patients. V dropped 0 bases and J dropped 3; count of bases not matched to a gene: 7. The germline V gene has CDR1 LGHNA and CDR2 YSLEER. The CDR3 sequence is 19 residues long. Sequencing was performed with immunoSEQ multiplex PCR; in TCRdb, only in-frame clones are kept and a portion is missing. There are 150,000 to 200,000 clones in the sample; around 94% occur only once, and roughly 1.5% lies in the top ten. Material: blood. The V call is TRBV4-3, the J call TRBJ2-2, with 13 nucleotides matching TRBD2. The TCR comes from a man in his thirties or forties in good health. The CDR3 here is CASSQEVLAGGPYTGELFF. For the CDR3, the DNA is TGCGCCAGCAGCCAAGAGGTACTAGCGGGGGGGCCTTACACCGGGGAGCTGTTTTTT.